The next 32 T cell receptor beta chains were all read from a single sample in a study of blood T cells in healthy people across ages. A second PCR of about 7 to 12 cycles used a sample-barcoded 5' primer and a J-beta primer mix. TCRdb reprocessed the 5' RACE reads with MiXCR, giving one entry per CDR3 protein. The profile shows under 1,100,000 distinct CDR3 sequences, around 25% of them singletons. Separately, the same data were catalogued under a study of T cells of mothers and their children.

The sequencing input was blood. The source of these receptors is a girl aged 2 to 10 in good health.

The rearrangement uses TRBV12-3 or TRBV12-4 and TRBJ2-2; D ambiguous. V gave up 6 bases and J gave up 7 bases, with 9 bases separating them. The CDR3 spans 12 residues. The CDR3 sequence is CASSFTSGELFF. The CDR3 coding sequence is TGTGCCAGCAGCTTTACGAGCGGGGAGCTGTTTTTT.

V and J are TRBV20-1 and TRBJ1-2; 10 bases are shared with TRBD1. The CDR3 loop spans 18 amino acids. J was trimmed by 5 bases and V by 6 bases; bases with no gene match: 21. In germline, CDR1 is DFQATT, CDR2 SNEGSKA (reference sequence). CDR3 region: CSARYKTWDRGIRYGYTF. DNA of the CDR3: TGCAGTGCCCGATACAAGACCTGGGACAGGGGAATTCGGTATGGCTACACCTTC.

The chain carries TRBV20-1 and TRBJ2-5, with 11 positions matching TRBD2. V shed 1 base, J shed 5 bases, and the junction held 12 bases outside the gene matches. Germline lookup yields CDR1 DFQATT and CDR2 SNEGSKA (reference sequence). The CDR3 is 17 residues long. Here the CDR3 DNA reads TGCAGTGCTAGAGCCGTACTTAGCGGGGGGGCTCGGGAGACCCAGTACTTC. It translates to CSARAVLSGGARETQYF.

This clonotype was found a few times. This chain's CDR3 is CSARGYGVAGGETQYF. For the CDR3, the DNA is TGCAGTGCTAGAGGGTATGGGGTAGCGGGTGGAGAGACCCAGTACTTC. The chain carries TRBV20-1 and TRBJ2-5, with TRBD2 matching over 7 bases. Germline V gives CDR1 DFQATT, CDR2 SNEGSKA (reference sequence). Germline trimming cut 1 base from V and 4 bases from J; bases unmatched to any gene: 12. The CDR3 has 16 residues.

DNA of the CDR3: TGTGCCAGCAGCTTAGTTCCCGAGTCACGGGGCACCGGGGAGCTGTTTTTT. This translates into CASSLVPESRGTGELFF. The chain recombines TRBV7-9 with TRBJ2-2, with D possibly matching TRBD2 (5 bases). Trimming pared 1 base from V and 4 bases from J, leaving 16 bases between. Germline V gene sequence: CDR1 SEHNR, CDR2 FQNEAQ (reference sequence). This CDR3 has 17 residues.

This clonotype was detected a few times. The chain combines TRBV12-3 or TRBV12-4 with TRBJ2-4; D ambiguous. V lost 8 bases and J lost 7, with 12 bases in between. The CDR3 is 12 residues long. The CDR3 nucleotides read TGTGCCAGCCTGAGCCCAGATAACATTCAGTACTTC. Protein: CASLSPDNIQYF.

This clonotype was detected a few times. The chain couples TRBV20-1 to TRBJ2-1; TRBD2 aligns across 8 bases. The CDR3 length is 15 residues. After removal of 0 bases from V and 7 bases from J, the junction contained 8 bases not matched to a gene. Germline V CDR1 and CDR2: DFQATT, SNEGSKA (reference sequence). This chain's CDR3 is CSARDLSGGLNEQFF. The CDR3 DNA is TGCAGTGCTAGAGATCTATCGGGAGGGCTGAATGAGCAGTTCTTC.

The chain recombines TRBV29-1 with TRBJ2-3; D is perhaps TRBD1 (6 bases). The germline V and J ends were trimmed by 7 bases and 2 bases, with 10 bases remaining between them. The CDR3 sequence is 12 residues long. Germline V gene sequence: CDR1 SQVTM, CDR2 ANQGSEA. CDR3 coding DNA: TGCAGCGCCCGGACAGCCACAGATACGCAGTATTTT. It codes for CSARTATDTQYF.

V usage is TRBV7-8 and J usage is TRBJ2-5, with D possibly being TRBD2 (5 bases). This CDR3 has 14 amino acids. Trimming left V 5 bases short and J 4 bases short, with 14 bases between. The V gene's germline CDR1 is SGHVS and CDR2 FQNEAQ. CDR3 DNA: TGTGCCAGCAGCCCCCATGTCGAGGGAGAGACCCAGTACTTC. This sequence encodes CASSPHVEGETQYF. Full variable domain (missing parts from reference TRBV7-8 and TRBJ2-5): GAGVSQSPRYKVAKRGQDVALRCDPISGHVSLFWYQQALGQGPEFLTYFQNEAQLDKSGLPSDRFFAERPEGSVSTLKIQRTQQEDSAVYLCASSPHVEGETQYFGPGTRLLVL.

This clonotype showed up many times. This chain links TRBV29-1 with TRBJ1-2; maybe TRBD1 (5 bases). This CDR3 contains 12 residues. Germline V lookup: CDR1 SQVTM, CDR2 ANQGSEA. V dropped 3 bases and J dropped 2 bases, with 7 bases sitting between them. CDR3 sequence: CSVEGQNYGYTF. The CDR3 DNA follows: TGCAGCGTTGAGGGGCAGAACTATGGCTACACCTTC.

The J gene is TRBJ2-5, the V gene TRBV7-2; 11 bases line up with TRBD2. The CDR3 contains 17 residues. V trimming: 2 bases; J trimming: 1 base; junction bases outside the gene matches: 6. Looked up from germline, CDR1 is SGHTA and CDR2 is FQGNSA. The CDR3 DNA reads as TGTGCCAGCAGCTTAACTAGCGGGGGAACCGCCCAAGAGACCCAGTACTTC. Encoded protein: CASSLTSGGTAQETQYF.

This clonotype was detected a few times. V usage is TRBV7-9 and J usage is TRBJ2-1, with 8 bases aligning to TRBD2. This CDR3 has 16 residues. J gave up 6 bases and V 4 bases, and 11 bases lay outside the gene matches. The V gene's germline CDR1 is SEHNR and CDR2 FQNEAQ (reference sequence). For the CDR3, the DNA is TGTGCCAGCAGCTCAACTAGCGGACGGCGGGGCAATGAGCAGTTCTTC. It codes for CASSSTSGRRGNEQFF. The whole variable domain, filled in from reference TRBV7-9 and TRBJ2-1, reads DTGVSQNPRHKITKRGQNVTFRCDPISEHNRLYWYRQTLGQGPEFLTYFQNEAQLEKSRLLSDRFSAERPKGSFSTLEIQRTEQGDSAMYLCASSSTSGRRGNEQFFGPGTRLTVL.

The chain links TRBV5-6 to TRBJ1-2; D remains unclear. The germline V gene encodes CDR1 SGHDT and CDR2 YYEEEE. The CDR3 is 16 amino acids. Deletions cut 0 bases from V and 2 bases from J, with 14 bases between. The CDR3 sequence: CASSLASGTGNYGYTF. As DNA, the CDR3 is TGTGCCAGCAGCTTGGCCTCGGGAACCGGAAACTATGGCTACACCTTC.

Here the CDR3 DNA reads TGTGCCAGTAGTACCCGACAGGGGGACCCCTCCAATGAGCAGTTCTTC. This translates into CASSTRQGDPSNEQFF. This sequence joins TRBV19 and TRBJ2-1, with TRBD1 identical over 9 bases. J lost 6 bases, V lost 4 bases, and 10 bases had no gene match. CDR3 length: 16 residues. CDR1 is LNHDA and CDR2 is SQIVND in the germline V gene (reference sequence).

The chain couples TRBV2 to TRBJ2-5; D is perhaps TRBD2 (7 bases). The CDR3 has 16 amino acids. V was pared by 2 bases and J by 4 bases, with 17 bases between. CDR1 is SNHLY, CDR2 FYNNEI, per germline. The DNA of the CDR3 is TGTGCCAGCAGTGAAAACCCGGGGGGCAACCCAGAGACCCAGTACTTC. Its protein product is CASSENPGGNPETQYF.

V and J are TRBV25-1 and TRBJ2-7; 8 bases map to TRBD1. This CDR3 comprises 14 residues. Trimming at V came to 3 bases and at J to 4 bases, leaving 5 bases not matched to a gene. The germline CDR1 and CDR2 sequences are MGHDK and SYGVNS. As DNA, the CDR3 is TGTGCCAGCAGTGAGCGGGACAGGTCTTACGAGCAGTACTTC. This gives the protein CASSERDRSYEQYF.

In this sample, this clonotype turned up a few times. J is TRBJ1-3 and V is TRBV7-2; D gene ambiguous. The CDR3 extends over 12 amino acids. The V gene lost 8 bases and the J gene lost 0 bases, with 5 bases spanning the gap. CDR1 and CDR2 from the germline V gene are SGHTA and FQGNSA. The CDR3 nucleotides are TGTGCCAGCCTGGGCTCTGGAAACACCATATATTTT. Translation: CASLGSGNTIYF.

In this sample, this clonotype turned up many times. A read error may produce the germline difference seen at one junction end. V and J are TRBV5-1 and TRBJ2-7; 11 bases are shared with TRBD1. CDR3 length: 14 amino acids. Germline assignment: CDR1 SGHRS and CDR2 YFSETQ. The CDR3 coding sequence is TGTGCCAGCAGCTTAGGGACAGGGGGCTACGAGCAGTACTTC. It specifies CASSLGTGGYEQYF.

The chain joins TRBV10-3 to TRBJ2-5; perhaps D is TRBD1 or TRBD2 (5 bases each). Trimming removed 8 bases at V and 2 bases at J, with 15 bases between. The length of the CDR3 is 14 residues. CDR1 is ENHRY and CDR2 is SYGVKD in the germline V gene. This CDR3 is CAIARGRPQETQYF. The CDR3 DNA is TGTGCCATCGCTCGGGGCAGGCCTCAAGAGACCCAGTACTTC.

The chain carries TRBV11-2 and TRBJ1-4; TRBD1 matches 7 bases. Per germline, CDR1 SGHAT and CDR2 FQNNGV. The CDR3 covers 14 residues. With 6 bases clipped from V and 8 bases from J, the junction kept 9 bases outside the gene matches. CDR3 nucleotides: TGTGCCAGCAGGCGCGACAGGGTTGGGGAAAAACTGTTTTTT. Translating it yields CASRRDRVGEKLFF.

With regard to this clonotype: One junction end does not reproduce the germline sequence, and a read error may be involved. The rearrangement links TRBV3-1 to TRBJ2-5, with 8 bases that match TRBD2. The J call is doubtful: the DNA matches TRBJ2-7 better. The V gene's germline CDR1 is LGHDT and CDR2 YNNKEL (reference sequence). This CDR3 is built from 14 residues. CDR3 sequence: CAISQAGEVYEQYF. DNA of the CDR3: TGTGCCATCAGCCAAGCGGGGGAAGTCTACGAGCAGTACTTC.

The chain recombines TRBV12-3 or TRBV12-4 with TRBJ1-4, with 8 positions matching TRBD1. CDR3 size: 15 residues. J was trimmed by 8 bases and V by 6 bases; bases with no gene match: 11. The CDR3 protein is CASSQGDRGLEKLFF. CDR3 bases: TGTGCCAGCAGCCAAGGCGACAGGGGCTTAGAAAAACTGTTTTTT.

This clonotype occurred a few times. The CDR3 nucleotides are TGCAGCGTTGAAGGGCCCGCCTATGGCTACACCTTC. Translating gives CSVEGPAYGYTF. The chain combines TRBV29-1 with TRBJ1-2; no definite D call. The V end was cut by 1 base, the J end by 4 bases, with 7 bases between. The V gene's germline CDR1 is SQVTM and CDR2 ANQGSEA. The CDR3 length is 12 residues.

CDR3 nucleotide sequence: TGCAGCGTGGGTGTTGAAGCTTTCTTT. It specifies CSVGVEAFF. The chain links TRBV29-1 to TRBJ1-1; D remains ambiguous. Germline V gene sequence: CDR1 SQVTM, CDR2 ANQGSEA. V lost 6 bases and J 7 bases, leaving 6 bases between the germline ends. CDR3 length: 9 amino acids.

This clonotype has only a few counts. The J gene is TRBJ1-5, the V gene TRBV12-3 or TRBV12-4; D is uncertain. V was trimmed by 8 bases and J by 7 bases, leaving 15 bases between them. The CDR3 sequence is 13 residues long. CDR3 sequence reads: CASRTGRGQPQHF. The CDR3 DNA sequence: TGTGCCAGCCGAACTGGACGGGGACAGCCCCAGCATTTT.

This chain links TRBV6-5 with TRBJ1-6; D is uncertain. Germline CDR1 MNHEY, CDR2 SVGAGI. Deletions cut 5 bases from V and 10 bases from J, with 15 bases between. The CDR3 totals 14 residues. In DNA form, the CDR3 reads TGTGCCAGCAGTCGGGATCCTACGGGATCACCCCTCCACTTT. This sequence encodes CASSRDPTGSPLHF.

This clonotype has only a few counts. The chain employs TRBV28 and TRBJ2-7; D may be TRBD2 (5 bases). Germline CDR1 and CDR2: MDHEN and SYDVKM. V lost 2 bases to trimming and J lost 6 bases, with 14 bases between them. The CDR3 totals 14 residues. CDR3 sequence (DNA): TGTGCCAGCAGTTTAGAGGGCTGGGAGCTCGAGCAGTACTTC. It translates to CASSLEGWELEQYF.

The CDR3 DNA sequence: TGTGCCAGCAGCTTAGTTGGGGGAGGGGAGGGTTTGTATTTT. It specifies CASSLVGGGEGLYF. This chain joins TRBV7-8 and TRBJ2-3; 7 nucleotides agree with TRBD2. Germline loops: CDR1 SGHVS, CDR2 FQNEAQ. With V trimmed by 1 base and J by 14 bases, 12 bases remained unmatched. The length of the CDR3 is 14 residues.

This clonotype was found a few times. The chain joins TRBV5-1 to TRBJ2-4; the D gene is possibly TRBD2 (6 bases). Germline V gene data show CDR1 as SGHRS and CDR2 as YFSETQ. The CDR3 length is 14 residues. V gave up 2 bases and J gave up 8 bases, with 14 bases separating them. CDR3 sequence reads: CASSFSGGSDIQYF. CDR3 DNA: TGCGCCAGCAGCTTTAGCGGCGGAAGCGACATTCAGTACTTC.

This clonotype turned up a few times. The gene calls are TRBV12-3 or TRBV12-4 and TRBJ1-2; D gene ambiguous. V was pared by 2 bases and J by 10 bases, with 17 bases between. The CDR3 runs 14 residues. The CDR3 loop reads CASSLSYTRDPYTF. The CDR3 DNA is TGTGCCAGCAGTTTATCATATACGCGCGACCCCTACACCTTC.

This rearrangement joins TRBV20-1 to TRBJ2-1; tentatively, D is TRBD2 (6 bases). Germline V CDR1 and CDR2: DFQATT, SNEGSKA (reference sequence). Trimming removed 6 bases from V and 15 bases from J, with 18 bases in between. The CDR3 totals 11 residues. Here the CDR3 DNA reads TGCAGTGCGGGATCTAGCGCCGATATGTTCTTC. Translation: CSAGSSADMFF.

The rearrangement joins TRBV4-2 to TRBJ1-4; TRBD1 might be the D (6 bases). Germline loops: CDR1 LGHNA, CDR2 YNFKEQ. Trimming stripped 4 bases from V and 6 bases from J, with 15 bases between. The CDR3 spans 15 residues. The CDR3 loop reads CASSPRGVIHEKLFF. The CDR3 bases are TGTGCCAGCAGCCCTAGGGGGGTCATACATGAAAAACTGTTTTTT.